This TCR beta chain appears in the sequencing data of a study of response to subunit inactivated influenza vaccine. Broader study findings: There was a suggestion from the authors that each seasonal influenza vaccination recruits few new T cells.

The germline V and J ends were trimmed by 4 bases and 3 bases, with 6 bases remaining between them. The CDR3 loop spans 11 amino acids. Germline V gene data show CDR1 as DFQATT and CDR2 as SNEGSKA (reference sequence). For this clonotype: What it binds is unknown.

Each CDR3 protein gets one entry after TCRdb re-called the RT-PCR reads with MiXCR. The sample contains approximately 530,000 distinct CDR3 sequences, around 13% of which appear only once. The source of this sequence is a man aged 45-60 years who received an inactivated influenza vaccine. The chain couples TRBV20-1 to TRBJ1-2; D gene uncertain. The sequenced sample was PBMCs from blood, obtained 40 to 50 days after vaccination. The CDR3 DNA reads as TGCAGTGCTACCGGGGACTATGGCTACACCTTC. This gives the protein CSATGDYGYTF.